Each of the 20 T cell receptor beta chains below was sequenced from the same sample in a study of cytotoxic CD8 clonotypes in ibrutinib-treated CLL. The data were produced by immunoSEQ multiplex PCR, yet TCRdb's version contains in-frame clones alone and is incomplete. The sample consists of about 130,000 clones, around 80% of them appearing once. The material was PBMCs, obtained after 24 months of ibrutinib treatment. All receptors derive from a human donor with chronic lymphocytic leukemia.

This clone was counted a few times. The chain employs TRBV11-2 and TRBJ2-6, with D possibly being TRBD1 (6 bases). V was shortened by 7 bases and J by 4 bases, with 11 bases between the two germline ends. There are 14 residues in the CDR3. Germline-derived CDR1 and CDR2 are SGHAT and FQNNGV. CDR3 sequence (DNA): TGTGCCAGCACTGGGGGCCCCGGGGCCAACGTCCTGACTTTC. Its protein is CASTGGPGANVLTF.

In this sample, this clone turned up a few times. DNA of the CDR3: TGTGCCAGCAGCCGTTGGGGGGGGCAAACTTCCTACGAGCAGTACTTC. This gives the protein CASSRWGGQTSYEQYF. This chain uses TRBV27 with TRBJ2-7; possible D gene TRBD2, 7 bases. V lost 6 bases and J 1 base, leaving 19 bases between the germline ends. The CDR3 covers 16 residues. Germline values: CDR1 MNHEY, CDR2 SMNVEV (reference sequence).

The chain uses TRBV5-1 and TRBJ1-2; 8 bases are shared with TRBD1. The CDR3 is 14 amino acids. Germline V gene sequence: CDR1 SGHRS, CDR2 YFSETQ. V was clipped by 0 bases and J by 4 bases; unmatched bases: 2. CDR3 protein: CASSLGDRSYGYTF. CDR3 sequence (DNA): TGCGCCAGCAGCTTGGGGGACAGGTCCTATGGCTACACCTTC. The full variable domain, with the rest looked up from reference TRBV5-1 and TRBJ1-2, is KAGVTQTPRYLIKTRGQQVTLSCSPISGHRSVSWYQQTPGQGLQFLFEYFSETQRNKGNFPGRFSGRQFSNSRSEMNVSTLELGDSALYLCASSLGDRSYGYTFGSGTRLTVV.

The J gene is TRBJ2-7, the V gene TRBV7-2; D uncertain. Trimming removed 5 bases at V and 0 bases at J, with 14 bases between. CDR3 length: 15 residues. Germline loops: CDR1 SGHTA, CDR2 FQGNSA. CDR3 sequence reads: CASSPQWGSSYEQYF. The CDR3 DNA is TGTGCCAGCAGCCCCCAGTGGGGAAGCTCCTACGAGCAGTACTTC. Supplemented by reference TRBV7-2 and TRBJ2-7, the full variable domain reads GAGVSQSPSNKVTEKGKDVELRCDPISGHTALYWYRQSLGQGLEFLIYFQGNSAPDKSGLPSDRFSAERTGGSVSTLTIQRTQQEDSAVYLCASSPQWGSSYEQYFGPGTRLTVT.

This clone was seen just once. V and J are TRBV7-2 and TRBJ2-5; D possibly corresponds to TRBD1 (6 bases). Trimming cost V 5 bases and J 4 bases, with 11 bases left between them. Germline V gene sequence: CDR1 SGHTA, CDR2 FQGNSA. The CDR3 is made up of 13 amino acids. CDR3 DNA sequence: TGTGCCAGCAGCCAGGGGCGTGGAGAGACCCAGTACTTC. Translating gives CASSQGRGETQYF.

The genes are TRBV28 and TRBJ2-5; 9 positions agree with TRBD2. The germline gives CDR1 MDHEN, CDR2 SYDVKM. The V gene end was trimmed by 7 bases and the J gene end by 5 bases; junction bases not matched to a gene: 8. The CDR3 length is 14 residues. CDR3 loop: CASMAGGPMETQYF. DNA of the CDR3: TGTGCCAGCATGGCGGGGGGGCCGATGGAGACCCAGTACTTC.

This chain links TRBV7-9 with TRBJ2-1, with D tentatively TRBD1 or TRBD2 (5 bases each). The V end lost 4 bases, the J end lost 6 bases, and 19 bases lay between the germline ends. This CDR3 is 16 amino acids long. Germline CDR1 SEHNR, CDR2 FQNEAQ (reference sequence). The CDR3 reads CASSSIPGTYRNEQFF. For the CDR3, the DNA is TGTGCCAGCAGCTCCATTCCCGGGACCTACCGCAATGAGCAGTTCTTC.

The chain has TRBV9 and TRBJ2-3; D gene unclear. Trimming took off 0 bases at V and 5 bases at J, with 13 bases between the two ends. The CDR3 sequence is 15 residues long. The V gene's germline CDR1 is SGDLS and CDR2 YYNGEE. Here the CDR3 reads CASSVDSLPLDTQYF. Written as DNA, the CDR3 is TGTGCCAGCAGCGTAGACAGCCTACCATTAGATACGCAGTATTTT.

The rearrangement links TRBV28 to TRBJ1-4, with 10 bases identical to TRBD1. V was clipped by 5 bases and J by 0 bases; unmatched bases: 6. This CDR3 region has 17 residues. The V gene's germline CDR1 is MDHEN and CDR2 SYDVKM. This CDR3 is CASSPGQGGATNEKLFF. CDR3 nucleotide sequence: TGTGCCAGCAGTCCCGGACAGGGGGGAGCAACTAATGAAAAACTGTTTTTT.

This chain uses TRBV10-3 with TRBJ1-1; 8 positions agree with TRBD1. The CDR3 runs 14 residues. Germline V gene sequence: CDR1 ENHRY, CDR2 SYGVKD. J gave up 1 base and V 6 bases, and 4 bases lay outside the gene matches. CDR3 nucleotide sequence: TGTGCCATCAGCGGACAGGGTGGGAACACTGAAGCTTTCTTT. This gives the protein CAISGQGGNTEAFF.

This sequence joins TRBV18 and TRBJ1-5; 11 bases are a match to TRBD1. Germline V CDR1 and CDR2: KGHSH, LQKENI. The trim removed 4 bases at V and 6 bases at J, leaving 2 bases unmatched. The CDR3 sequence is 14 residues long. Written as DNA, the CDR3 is TGTGCCAGCTCACTCGGGACAGGGGGTCAGCCCCAGCATTTT. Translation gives CASSLGTGGQPQHF.

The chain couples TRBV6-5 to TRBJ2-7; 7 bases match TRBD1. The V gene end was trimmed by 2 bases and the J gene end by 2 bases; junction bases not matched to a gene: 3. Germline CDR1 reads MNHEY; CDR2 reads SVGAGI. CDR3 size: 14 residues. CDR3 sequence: CASSYGDSPYEQYF. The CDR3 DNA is TGTGCCAGCAGTTACGGGGACAGCCCCTACGAGCAGTACTTC.

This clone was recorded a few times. The CDR3 spells CASSLDAGGPNTEAFF. The CDR3 coding sequence is TGTGCCAGCAGCTTGGATGCAGGGGGTCCCAACACTGAAGCTTTCTTT. The rearrangement joins TRBV5-5 to TRBJ1-1; 7 nucleotides agree with TRBD1. The junction had 7 bases not matched to a gene; V was cut back by 0 bases and J by 2 bases. The germline CDR1 and CDR2 sequences are SGHKS and YYEKEE (reference sequence). The CDR3 totals 16 residues. Complete variable domain (other parts from reference TRBV5-5 and TRBJ1-1): DAGVTQSPTHLIKTRGQQVTLRCSPISGHKSVSWYQQVLGQGPQFIFQYYEKEERGRGNFPDRFSARQFPNYSSELNVNALLLGDSALYLCASSLDAGGPNTEAFFGQGTRLTVV.

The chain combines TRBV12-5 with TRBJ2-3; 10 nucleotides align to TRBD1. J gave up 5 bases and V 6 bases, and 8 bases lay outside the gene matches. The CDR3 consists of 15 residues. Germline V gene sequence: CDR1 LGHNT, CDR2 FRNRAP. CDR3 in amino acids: CASGVTGGRGDTQYF. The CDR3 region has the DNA TGTGCTAGTGGGGTGACAGGGGGCCGGGGAGATACGCAGTATTTT.

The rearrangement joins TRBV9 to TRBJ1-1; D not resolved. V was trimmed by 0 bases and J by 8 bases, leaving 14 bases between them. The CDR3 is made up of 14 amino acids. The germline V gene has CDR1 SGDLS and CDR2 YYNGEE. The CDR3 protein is CASSVVPSPVEAFF. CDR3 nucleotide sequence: TGTGCCAGCAGCGTAGTTCCCTCCCCCGTAGAAGCTTTCTTT.

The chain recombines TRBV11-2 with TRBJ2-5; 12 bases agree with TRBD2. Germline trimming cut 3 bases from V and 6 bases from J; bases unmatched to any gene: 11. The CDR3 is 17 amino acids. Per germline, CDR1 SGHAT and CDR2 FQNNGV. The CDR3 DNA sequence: TGTGCCAGCAGCTTCCCGGCTAGCGGGGGGGCCGGGCAGACCCAGTACTTC. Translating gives CASSFPASGGAGQTQYF.

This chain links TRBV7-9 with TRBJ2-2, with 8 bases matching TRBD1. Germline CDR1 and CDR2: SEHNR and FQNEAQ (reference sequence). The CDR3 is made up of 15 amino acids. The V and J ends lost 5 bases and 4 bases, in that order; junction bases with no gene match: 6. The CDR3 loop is CASSLDRVGTGELFF. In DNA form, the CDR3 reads TGTGCCAGCAGCCTGGACAGGGTGGGCACCGGGGAGCTGTTTTTT.

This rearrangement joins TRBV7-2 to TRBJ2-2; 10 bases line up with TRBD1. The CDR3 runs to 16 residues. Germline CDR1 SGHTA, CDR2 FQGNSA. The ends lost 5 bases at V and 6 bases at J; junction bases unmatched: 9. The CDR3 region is CASSLFGTGDPGELFF. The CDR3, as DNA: TGTGCCAGCAGCCTCTTTGGGACAGGGGATCCCGGGGAGCTGTTTTTT.

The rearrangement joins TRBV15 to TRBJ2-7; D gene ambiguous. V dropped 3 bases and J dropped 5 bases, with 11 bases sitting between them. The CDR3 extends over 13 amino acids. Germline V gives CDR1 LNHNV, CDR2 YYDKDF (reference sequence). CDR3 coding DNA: TGTGCCACCAGCAGTAATGTAATGGACGAGCAGTACTTC. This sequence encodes CATSSNVMDEQYF.

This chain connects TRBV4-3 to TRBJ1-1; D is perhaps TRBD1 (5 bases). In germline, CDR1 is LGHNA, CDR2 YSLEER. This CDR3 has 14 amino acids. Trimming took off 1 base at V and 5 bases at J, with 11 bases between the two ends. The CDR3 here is CASSQGGGGTEAFF. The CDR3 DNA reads TGCGCCAGCAGCCAAGGGGGGGGAGGGACTGAAGCTTTCTTT.